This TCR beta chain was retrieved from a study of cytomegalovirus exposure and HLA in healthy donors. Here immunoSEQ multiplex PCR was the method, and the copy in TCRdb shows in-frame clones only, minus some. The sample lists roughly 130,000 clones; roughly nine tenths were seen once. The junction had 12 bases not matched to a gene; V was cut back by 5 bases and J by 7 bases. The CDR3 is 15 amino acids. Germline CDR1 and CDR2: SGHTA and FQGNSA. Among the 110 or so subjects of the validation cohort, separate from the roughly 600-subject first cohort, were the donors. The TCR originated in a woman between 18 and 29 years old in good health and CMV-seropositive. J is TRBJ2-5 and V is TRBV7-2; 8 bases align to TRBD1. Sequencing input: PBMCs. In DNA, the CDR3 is TGTGCCAGCAGCCACGGGACAGGCGGAGGGGTGACCCAGTACTTC. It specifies CASSHGTGGGVTQYF. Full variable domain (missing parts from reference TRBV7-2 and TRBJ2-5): GAGVSQSPSNKVTEKGKDVELRCDPISGHTALYWYRQSLGQGLEFLIYFQGNSAPDKSGLPSDRFSAERTGGSVSTLTIQRTQQEDSAVYLCASSHGTGGGVTQYFGPGTRLLVL.